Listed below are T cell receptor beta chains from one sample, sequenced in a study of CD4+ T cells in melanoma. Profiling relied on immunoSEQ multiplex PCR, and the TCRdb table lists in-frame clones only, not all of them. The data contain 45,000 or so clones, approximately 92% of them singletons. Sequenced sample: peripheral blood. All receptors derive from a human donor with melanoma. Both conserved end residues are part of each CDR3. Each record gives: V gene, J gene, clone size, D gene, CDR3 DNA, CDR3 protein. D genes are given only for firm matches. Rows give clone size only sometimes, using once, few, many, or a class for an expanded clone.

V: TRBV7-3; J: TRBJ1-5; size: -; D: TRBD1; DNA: TGTGCCAGCAGCTCAGACAGGGAAAGCAATCAGCCCCAGCATTTT; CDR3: CASSSDRESNQPQHF
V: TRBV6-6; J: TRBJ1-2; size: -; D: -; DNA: TGTGCCAGCAGTTACTCGATATTCGGCTACACCTTC; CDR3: CASSYSIFGYTF
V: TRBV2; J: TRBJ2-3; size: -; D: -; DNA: TGTGCCAGCATAAGGGGTTTACGCACAGATACGCAGTATTTT; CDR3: CASIRGLRTDTQYF
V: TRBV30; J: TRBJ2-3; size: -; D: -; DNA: TGTGCCTGGAGTTACGGGACTAGCACAGATACGCAGTATTTT; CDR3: CAWSYGTSTDTQYF
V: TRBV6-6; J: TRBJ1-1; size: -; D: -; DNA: TGTGCCAGCAGTTACGAACAGAACACTGAAGCTTTCTTT; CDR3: CASSYEQNTEAFF
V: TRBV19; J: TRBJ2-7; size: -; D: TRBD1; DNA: TGTGCCAGTAGTGCAAGGGGGCAGCGATCCTACGAGCAGTACTTC; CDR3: CASSARGQRSYEQYF
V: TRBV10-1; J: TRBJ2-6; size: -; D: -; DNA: TGCGCCAGCAGTGACCACGCACAGGGATGGTCGCCCTCTGGGGCCAACGTCCTGACTTTC; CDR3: CASSDHAQGWSPSGANVLTF
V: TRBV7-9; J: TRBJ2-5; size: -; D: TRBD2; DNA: TGTGCCAGCAGCTCGGGGACTAGCGGGGGGGCGCGAGAGACCCAGTACTTC; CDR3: CASSSGTSGGARETQYF
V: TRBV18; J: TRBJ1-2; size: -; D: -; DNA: TGTGCCAGCTCACCCGGGGAAAACTATGGCTACACCTTC; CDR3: CASSPGENYGYTF
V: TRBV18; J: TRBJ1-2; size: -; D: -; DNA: TGTGCCAGCTCCCCCGTGAGACAGAGCGACTATGGCTACACCTTC; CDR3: CASSPVRQSDYGYTF
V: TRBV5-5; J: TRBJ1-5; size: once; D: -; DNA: TGTGCCAGCAGCGGGGGACACTCGAGCAATCAGCCCCAGCATTTT; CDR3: CASSGGHSSNQPQHF
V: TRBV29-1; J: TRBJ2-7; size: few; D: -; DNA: TGCAGCGTTGAAAAACCGAACCTACAGAACGAGCAGTACTTC; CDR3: CSVEKPNLQNEQYF
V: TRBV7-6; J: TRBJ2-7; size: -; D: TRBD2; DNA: TGTGCCAGCAGCCCCGCCGGGACTAGCGGCCCCTACGAGCAGTACTTC; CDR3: CASSPAGTSGPYEQYF
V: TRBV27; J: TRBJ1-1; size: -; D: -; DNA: TGTGCCAGCAGTTTATCAGGGGCAAGGACTGAAGCTTTCTTT; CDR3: CASSLSGARTEAFF
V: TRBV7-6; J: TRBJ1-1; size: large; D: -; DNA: TGTGCCAGCAGCTTAGGGACTCTTGGAACTGAAGCTTTCTTT; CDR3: CASSLGTLGTEAFF
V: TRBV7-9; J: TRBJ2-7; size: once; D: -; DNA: TGTGCCAGCAGCTCAGGGATGTGGGAGCAGTACTTC; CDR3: CASSSGMWEQYF
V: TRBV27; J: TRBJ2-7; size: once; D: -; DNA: TGTGCCAGCAGTTCCCGGGACACGAGCTCCTACGAGCAGTACTTC; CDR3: CASSSRDTSSYEQYF
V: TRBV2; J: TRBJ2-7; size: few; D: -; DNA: TGTGCCAGCAGCGAGGGGACGGTCCCCTGGCAGTACTTC; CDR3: CASSEGTVPWQYF
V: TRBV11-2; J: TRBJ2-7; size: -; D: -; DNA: TGTGCCAGCAGCCACCCCGACAGGAATGGGTACGAGCAGTACTTC; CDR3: CASSHPDRNGYEQYF
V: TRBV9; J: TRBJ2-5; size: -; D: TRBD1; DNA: TGTGCCAGCAGCGTAGCGGGGACAGTAAAAGAGACCCAGTACTTC; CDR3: CASSVAGTVKETQYF
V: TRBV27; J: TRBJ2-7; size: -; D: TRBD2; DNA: TGTGCCAGCAGTCACGGGAGGATAAGCGGGGCCTACGAGCAGTACTTC; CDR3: CASSHGRISGAYEQYF
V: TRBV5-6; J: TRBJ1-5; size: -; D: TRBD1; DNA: TGTGCCAGCAGCTTAACACAGGGGGCGATTGGTCAGCCCCAGCATTTT; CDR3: CASSLTQGAIGQPQHF
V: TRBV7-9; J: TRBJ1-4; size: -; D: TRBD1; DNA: TGTGCCAGCAGCCACAGGGGGGGGAATGAAAAACTGTTTTTT; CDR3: CASSHRGGNEKLFF
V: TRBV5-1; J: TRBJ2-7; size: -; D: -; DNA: TGCGCCAGCAGTGAGACCGGCGTCCCCCTCGACGAGCAGTACTTC; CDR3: CASSETGVPLDEQYF
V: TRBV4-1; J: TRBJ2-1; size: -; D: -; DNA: TGCGCCAGCAGCCAAGTCGCAACTGCTGACAATGAGCAGTTCTTC; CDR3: CASSQVATADNEQFF
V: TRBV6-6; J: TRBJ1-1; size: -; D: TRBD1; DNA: TGTGCCAGCAGCTTGACAGGGGGTACTGAAGCTTTCTTT; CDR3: CASSLTGGTEAFF
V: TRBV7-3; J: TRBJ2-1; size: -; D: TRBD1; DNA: TGTGCCAGCAGCCGGGACAGGGACCGATACAATGAGCAGTTCTTC; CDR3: CASSRDRDRYNEQFF
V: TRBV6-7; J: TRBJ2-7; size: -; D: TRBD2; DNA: TGTGCCTCCTGCATCCTAGCGGGGGACGAGCAGTACTTC; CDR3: CASCILAGDEQYF
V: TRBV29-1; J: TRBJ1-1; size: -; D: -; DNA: TGCAGCGTTGGCCTGAACACTGAAGCTTTCTTT; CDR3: CSVGLNTEAFF
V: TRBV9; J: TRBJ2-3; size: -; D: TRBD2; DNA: TGTGCCAGCAGCGTACCCCTCAGTCTTGATAGCGGGGGCGTGGATACGCAGTATTTT; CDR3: CASSVPLSLDSGGVDTQYF
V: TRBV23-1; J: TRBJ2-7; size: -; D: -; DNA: TGCGCCAGCAGTCAAAAGGTTCGAGCCCCCTACGAGCAGTACTTC; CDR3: CASSQKVRAPYEQYF
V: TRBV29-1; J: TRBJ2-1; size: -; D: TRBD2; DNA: TGCAGCGCCCGACTAGCGGAGTACAATGAGCAGTTCTTC; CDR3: CSARLAEYNEQFF
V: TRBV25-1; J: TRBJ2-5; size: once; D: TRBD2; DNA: TGTGCCAGCAGTGCAGGACTAGCGGGGGCGGAGACCCAGTACTTC; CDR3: CASSAGLAGAETQYF
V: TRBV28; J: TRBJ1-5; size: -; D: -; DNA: TGTGCCAGCAGCCAGTCGGGGAGCAATCAGCCCCAGCATTTT; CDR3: CASSQSGSNQPQHF
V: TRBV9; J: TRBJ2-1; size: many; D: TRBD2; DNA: TGTGCCAGCAGCGTAGGGGCTTCCCAGCGGGGAAGCTCCTACAATGAGCAGTTCTTC; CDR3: CASSVGASQRGSSYNEQFF
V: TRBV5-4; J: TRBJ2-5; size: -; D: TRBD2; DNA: TGTGCCAGCAGCTCCGAAGCGGGGGTGCAAGAGACCCAGTACTTC; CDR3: CASSSEAGVQETQYF
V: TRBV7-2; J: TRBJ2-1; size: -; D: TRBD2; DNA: TGTGCCAGCAGCTCAGTCCTAGCGGGGGGGCTTGAGCAGTTCTTC; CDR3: CASSSVLAGGLEQFF
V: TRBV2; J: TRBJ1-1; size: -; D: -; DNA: TGTGCCAGCGGCACAGACATGAACACTGAAGCTTTCTTT; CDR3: CASGTDMNTEAFF
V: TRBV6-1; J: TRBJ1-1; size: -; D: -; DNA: TGTGCCAGCAGTGTGCAGGGGGCTTTCTTT; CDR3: CASSVQGAFF
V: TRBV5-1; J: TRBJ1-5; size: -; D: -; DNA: TGCGCCAGCAGCTTGTCAGGGTATAGCAATCAGCCCCAGCATTTT; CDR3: CASSLSGYSNQPQHF
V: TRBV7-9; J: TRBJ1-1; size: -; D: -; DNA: TGTGCCAGCAGCTTGTCCCAGGGACGCACTGAAGCTTTCTTT; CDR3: CASSLSQGRTEAFF
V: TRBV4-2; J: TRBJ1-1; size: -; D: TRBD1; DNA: TGTGCCAGCAGCCGACAGGGAGGGACTGAAGCTTTCTTT; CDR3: CASSRQGGTEAFF
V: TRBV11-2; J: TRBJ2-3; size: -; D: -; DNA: TGTGCCAGCAGCGCCCAGGGGTCACTTAGCACAGATACGCAGTATTTT; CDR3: CASSAQGSLSTDTQYF
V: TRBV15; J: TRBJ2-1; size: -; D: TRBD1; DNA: TGTGCCACCGTGGAGGTGGGGACAGGGTGGGACAATGAGCAGTTCTTC; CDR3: CATVEVGTGWDNEQFF
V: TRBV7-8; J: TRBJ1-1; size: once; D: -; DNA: TGTGCCAGCAGCTTATTTCAGGGGTCTGAAGCTTTCTTT; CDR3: CASSLFQGSEAFF
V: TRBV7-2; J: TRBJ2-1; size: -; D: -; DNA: TGTGCCAGCAGCTTAACGTGGGCCGGTTACAATGAGCAGTTCTTC; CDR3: CASSLTWAGYNEQFF
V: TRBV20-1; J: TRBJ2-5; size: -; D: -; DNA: TGCAGTGCTAGTCAAGAGACCCAGTACTTC; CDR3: CSASQETQYF